The 18 T cell receptor beta chains in this list originate from one sample, sequenced in a study of cytomegalovirus exposure and HLA in healthy donors. With 60 Vbeta and 13 Jbeta primers, the PCR was carried out. Produced via immunoSEQ multiplex PCR; TCRdb's table is partial and in-frame only. This table has 70,000 to 90,000 clones, about 72% appearing once. The specimen sequenced was PBMCs. The receptors come from a man aged 40-55 years in good health and CMV-seropositive.

This chain connects TRBV5-1 to TRBJ1-4; 8 nucleotides match TRBD1. Germline assignment: CDR1 SGHRS and CDR2 YFSETQ. The CDR3 totals 20 residues. V shed 4 bases, J shed 4 bases, and the junction held 21 bases outside the gene matches. For the CDR3, the DNA is TGCGCCAGCAGCACACGTACGTGGGACAGGCCCGGGTTGTTTAATGAAAAACTGTTTTTT. This translates into CASSTRTWDRPGLFNEKLFF.

The J gene is TRBJ2-1, the V gene TRBV28, with 9 bases that match TRBD1. Germline CDR1 and CDR2: MDHEN and SYDVKM. This CDR3 comprises 12 residues. V shed 6 bases, J shed 7 bases, and the junction held 1 base outside the gene matches. This chain's CDR3 is CASRQGANEQFF. DNA of the CDR3: TGTGCCAGCAGACAGGGGGCTAATGAGCAGTTCTTC.

The CDR3 nucleotides read TGTGCCAGCTTCCGGGACACATTGGCCGGGGAGCTGTTTTTT. It codes for CASFRDTLAGELFF. This chain links TRBV2 with TRBJ2-2, with D possibly TRBD1 on 6 matching bases. Trimming removed 8 bases at V and 6 bases at J, with 16 bases between. The CDR3 runs 14 residues. CDR1 is SNHLY and CDR2 is FYNNEI in the germline V gene. The variable domain in full, with the rest retrieved from reference TRBV2 and TRBJ2-2, is EPEVTQTPSHQVTQMGQEVILRCVPISNHLYFYWYRQILGQKVEFLVSFYNNEISEKSEIFDDQFSVERPDGSNFTLKIRSTKLEDSAMYFCASFRDTLAGELFFGEGSRLTVL.

This chain uses TRBV7-2 with TRBJ2-4, with a weak D call TRBD2 (5 bases). Trimming took off 2 bases at V and 1 base at J, with 12 bases between the two ends. Germline CDR1 reads SGHTA; CDR2 reads FQGNSA. CDR3 length: 16 amino acids. The CDR3 nucleotides read TGTGCCAGCAGCTTACCGGAGTGGGAGGCCAAAAACATTCAGTACTTC. Translated: CASSLPEWEAKNIQYF.

The rearrangement uses TRBV18 and TRBJ2-7, with 8 bases fitting TRBD1. CDR3 length: 15 residues. The junction had 2 bases not matched to a gene; V was cut back by 0 bases and J by 1 base. The germline V gene has CDR1 KGHSH and CDR2 LQKENI. CDR3 in DNA: TGTGCCAGCTCACCACCGAACAGGGGGTCCTACGAGCAGTACTTC. Translating gives CASSPPNRGSYEQYF. The variable domain in full, completed from reference TRBV18 and TRBJ2-7, reads NAGVMQNPRHLVRRRGQEARLRCSPMKGHSHVYWYRQLPEEGLKFMVYLQKENIIDESGMPKERFSAEFPKEGPSILRIQQVVRGDSAAYFCASSPPNRGSYEQYFGPGTRLTVT.

The chain carries TRBV19 and TRBJ1-1, with D possibly matching TRBD1 (6 bases). Germline values: CDR1 LNHDA, CDR2 SQIVND (reference sequence). V dropped 3 bases and J dropped 3 bases, with 14 bases sitting between them. This CDR3 has 15 residues. The CDR3 bases are TGTGCCAGTAGTATCCCACAGGGCAGTGACACTGAAGCTTTCTTT. As protein: CASSIPQGSDTEAFF.

This clone has just a few counts. The rearrangement uses TRBV19 and TRBJ1-4; D is ambiguous. V was trimmed by 2 bases and J by 8 bases, leaving 12 bases between them. Germline CDR1 and CDR2: LNHDA and SQIVND (reference sequence). The CDR3 has 14 residues. The CDR3 bases are TGTGCCAGTAGTATATTACAGAGTCGGGAAAAACTGTTTTTT. It yields the protein CASSILQSREKLFF. Full variable domain (rest looked up from reference TRBV19 and TRBJ1-4): DGGITQSPKYLFRKEGQNVTLSCEQNLNHDAMYWYRQDPGQGLRLIYYSQIVNDFQKGDIAEGYSVSREKKESFPLTVTSAQKNPTAFYLCASSILQSREKLFFGSGTQLSVL.

The chain joins TRBV6-6 to TRBJ1-5, with 8 bases matching TRBD1. The CDR3 sequence is 14 residues long. Per the germline V gene, CDR1 is MNHNY and CDR2 is SVGAGI (reference sequence). The V and J ends lost 6 bases and 3 bases, in that order; junction bases with no gene match: 4. The CDR3, as DNA: TGTGCCAGCAGCCAGACAGGGGCCAATCAGCCCCAGCATTTT. This codes for CASSQTGANQPQHF.

The genes are TRBV19 and TRBJ2-5; TRBD1 agrees at 7 bases. The CDR3 runs 14 residues. From germline, CDR1 is LNHDA and CDR2 SQIVND (reference sequence). V shed 1 base, J shed 3 bases, and the junction held 2 bases outside the gene matches. CDR3 DNA: TGTGCCAGTAGTATAGGACAGGGCGAAGAGACCCAGTACTTC. It translates to CASSIGQGEETQYF.

The chain links TRBV10-2 to TRBJ1-1, with D possibly matching TRBD1 (6 bases). Germline V gene lookup returns CDR1 WSHSY and CDR2 SAAADI. This CDR3 has 14 amino acids. The V gene lost 2 bases and the J gene lost 10 bases, with 17 bases spanning the gap. CDR3 bases: TGCGCCAGCAGTGAGAGAGGGGGGGCGGTGACAGCTTTCTTT. Its protein is CASSERGGAVTAFF.

This clone turned up a few times. The chain employs TRBV7-2 and TRBJ2-3, with D unresolved. Looked up from germline, CDR1 is SGHTA and CDR2 is FQGNSA. Deletions cut 4 bases from V and 4 bases from J, with 3 bases between. This CDR3 is 11 amino acids long. CDR3: CASSYSDTQYF. The CDR3 DNA is TGTGCCAGCAGCTACTCAGATACGCAGTATTTT.

This chain links TRBV6-4 with TRBJ2-1, with D perhaps matching TRBD1 (6 bases). This CDR3 is 15 amino acids long. Looked up from germline, CDR1 is MRHNA and CDR2 is SNTAGT. V dropped 3 bases and J dropped 9 bases, with 18 bases sitting between them. Written as DNA, the CDR3 is TGTGCCAGCAGTGAGATATCTTCTGGACAGTCTGAGCAGTTCTTC. Residues: CASSEISSGQSEQFF.

The rearrangement joins TRBV10-3 to TRBJ2-2, with 7 bases matching TRBD1. This CDR3 has 14 amino acids. V was pared by 7 bases and J by 0 bases, with 2 bases of the junction left unmatched. Germline CDR1 ENHRY, CDR2 SYGVKD. CDR3 in amino acids: CAITQGANTGELFF. The CDR3 nucleotides are TGTGCCATCACGCAGGGGGCGAACACCGGGGAGCTGTTTTTT.

This sequence joins TRBV4-2 and TRBJ2-5, with a weak D call TRBD2 (7 bases). The V and J ends lost 4 bases and 0 bases respectively, with 15 bases between them. The germline V gene encodes CDR1 LGHNA and CDR2 YNFKEQ. The CDR3 has 16 residues. For the CDR3, the DNA is TGTGCCAGCAGCCTCTATTGGGGGGGCCACCAAGAGACCCAGTACTTC. It is translated as CASSLYWGGHQETQYF.

The rearrangement links TRBV18 to TRBJ1-1; D gene uncertain. Germline V CDR1 and CDR2: KGHSH, LQKENI. The CDR3 is made up of 14 amino acids. Between the trimmed V and J ends, which lost 1 base and 1 base, there was a span of 7 bases. CDR3 DNA: TGTGCCAGCTCACCACGGTTAGAGAACACTGAAGCTTTCTTT. Translated: CASSPRLENTEAFF.

This clone was seen more than once but under ten times. The V gene is TRBV7-9, the J gene TRBJ2-5; TRBD2 agrees at 8 bases. Germline CDR1 and CDR2: SEHNR and FQNEAQ (reference sequence). This CDR3 is 15 amino acids long. V was pared by 3 bases and J by 5 bases, with 8 bases of the junction left unmatched. The CDR3 nucleotides are TGTGCCAGCAGCTTCTTTGACGGGGGGGTTGAGACCCAGTACTTC. It encodes CASSFFDGGVETQYF.

The CDR3: CASRDWTGSYEQYF. CDR3 DNA: TGTGCCAGCAGAGACTGGACAGGCTCCTACGAGCAGTACTTC. This rearrangement joins TRBV7-2 to TRBJ2-5; 7 nucleotides agree with TRBD1. The J call may be wrong; the DNA end is better matched by TRBJ2-7. Germline V gene lookup returns CDR1 SGHTA and CDR2 FQGNSA. This CDR3 spans 14 amino acids.

The chain employs TRBV9 and TRBJ1-3; 7 bases match TRBD1. The CDR3 runs to 19 residues. CDR1 and CDR2 from the germline V gene are SGDLS and YYNGEE. V shed 4 bases, J shed 0 bases, and the junction held 16 bases outside the gene matches. CDR3 DNA sequence: TGTGCCAGCAGCCCTATCTCGATACAGGGGACCGTCTCTGGAAACACCATATATTTT. Its protein is CASSPISIQGTVSGNTIYF.